Shown below are 32 T cell receptor beta chains from a single sample sequenced in a study of CD8 T cells in ankylosing spondylitis. General observations from the study: Typical of ankylosing spondylitis blood, it appeared, was a TCR beta motif of eight highly homologous variants.

Antigens of these TCRs are unknown. Using its own MiXCR run on the 5' RACE reads, TCRdb lists one record per CDR3 protein. The top ten clones hold just over 1% of a sample with around 430,000 distinct CDR3 sequences, approximately 17% of them seen once. The sample taken for sequencing was blood, either unsorted or a sorted T cell fraction (not recorded which). All receptors derive from a male donor with ankylosing spondylitis.

The chain employs TRBV25-1 and TRBJ2-3, with 7 bases aligning to TRBD2. Germline CDR1 MGHDK, CDR2 SYGVNS. The CDR3 totals 14 residues. V dropped 4 bases and J dropped 3; count of bases not matched to a gene: 4. The chain's CDR3 is CASSVAGETDTQYF. The CDR3, as DNA: TGTGCCAGCAGTGTCGCGGGAGAGACAGATACGCAGTATTTT.

The V call is TRBV3-1, the J call TRBJ1-6, with unresolved D. V was shortened by 0 bases and J by 6 bases, with 12 bases between the two germline ends. The germline V gene encodes CDR1 LGHDT and CDR2 YNNKEL (reference sequence). CDR3 length equals 16 residues. The CDR3 is CASSQDLRHTNSPLHF. DNA of the CDR3: TGTGCCAGCAGCCAAGATTTGCGGCACACTAATTCACCCCTCCACTTT.

This clonotype was found once. V and J are TRBV7-6 and TRBJ2-2, with D perhaps TRBD1 or TRBD2 (5 bases each). Germline lookup yields CDR1 SGHVS and CDR2 FNYEAQ. The CDR3 sequence is 16 residues long. Deletions cut 3 bases from V and 4 bases from J, with 15 bases between. For the CDR3, the DNA is TGTGCCAGCAGCTTCCTCCCAGGGACGGGCACCGGGGAGCTGTTTTTT. This encodes CASSFLPGTGTGELFF.

The CDR3 loop is CASSQNGGGNEQFF. The CDR3 DNA reads as TGTGCCAGCAGCCAAAACGGAGGGGGGAATGAGCAGTTCTTC. V and J are TRBV3-1 and TRBJ2-1; D may be TRBD1 or TRBD2 (6 bases each). CDR1 is LGHDT, CDR2 YNNKEL, per germline (reference sequence). Trimming left V 2 bases short and J 7 bases short, with 12 bases between. The CDR3 length is 14 residues.

This clonotype has more than one count but fewer than ten. The rearrangement links TRBV7-3 to TRBJ2-2; D unclear. The CDR3 is 14 residues long. V was pared by 0 bases and J by 7 bases, with 9 bases between. CDR1 SGHTA and CDR2 FQGTGA come from the germline V gene. CDR3 loop: CASSLTGIGGELFF. The CDR3 nucleotides read TGTGCCAGCAGCTTAACGGGGATTGGCGGGGAGCTGTTTTTT. The variable domain in full, completed from reference TRBV7-3 and TRBJ2-2, reads GAGVSQTPSNKVTEKGKYVELRCDPISGHTALYWYRQSLGQGPEFLIYFQGTGAADDSGLPNDRFFAVRPEGSVSTLKIQRTERGDSAVYLCASSLTGIGGELFFGEGSRLTVL.

This clonotype showed up many times. The CDR3 DNA follows: TGTGCCAGCAGCCAAGATACGGCGTCCAATGAGCAGTTCTTC. This gives the protein CASSQDTASNEQFF. V gene TRBV4-2 combines with J gene TRBJ2-1; no clear D gene. CDR1 LGHNA and CDR2 YNFKEQ come from the germline V gene. This CDR3 spans 14 amino acids. Trimming cost V 0 bases and J 6 bases, with 9 bases left between them.

This clonotype has a handful of counts. The chain recombines TRBV6-1 with TRBJ2-1, with 13 positions matching TRBD2. Germline lookup yields CDR1 MNHNS and CDR2 SASEGT. V shed 8 bases, J shed 0 bases, and the junction held 10 bases outside the gene matches. CDR3 length: 18 residues. The CDR3 reads CASGKLAGGPNSYNEQFF. In DNA form, the CDR3 reads TGTGCCAGCGGGAAACTAGCGGGGGGGCCTAACTCCTACAATGAGCAGTTCTTC.

The V call is TRBV3-1, the J call TRBJ1-2; TRBD1 matches 12 bases. The CDR3 extends over 18 amino acids. J gave up 0 bases and V 4 bases, and 9 bases lay outside the gene matches. Germline V gene lookup returns CDR1 LGHDT and CDR2 YNNKEL (reference sequence). The CDR3 sequence: CASSRRRGQGAANYGYTF. CDR3 nucleotide sequence: TGTGCCAGCAGCCGCCGACGGGGACAGGGGGCGGCTAACTATGGCTACACCTTC. Drawing the rest from reference TRBV3-1 and TRBJ1-2, the complete variable domain is DTAVSQTPKYLVTQMGNDKSIKCEQNLGHDTMYWYKQDSKKFLKIMFSYNNKELIINETVPNRFSPKSPDKAHLNLHINSLELGDSAVYFCASSRRRGQGAANYGYTFGSGTRLTVV.

This clonotype occurred a few times. As DNA, the CDR3 is TGTGCCAGCAGTTACTCGAAAGGGGGGGCCAACACCGGGGAGCTGTTTTTT. Translated: CASSYSKGGANTGELFF. The genes are TRBV6-5 and TRBJ2-2; D perhaps matches TRBD2 (7 bases). Germline V gives CDR1 MNHEY, CDR2 SVGAGI. Deletions cut 0 bases from V and 2 bases from J, with 13 bases between. The CDR3 extends over 17 amino acids.

This clonotype was counted many times. The chain is built from TRBV5-1 and TRBJ2-1; TRBD2 agrees at 12 bases. The CDR3 extends over 16 amino acids. J gave up 7 bases and V 2 bases, and 7 bases lay outside the gene matches. Germline V gene lookup returns CDR1 SGHRS and CDR2 YFSETQ. CDR3 residues: CASSFLSGLAGNEQFF. CDR3 DNA sequence: TGCGCCAGCAGCTTTCTGAGCGGACTAGCGGGGAATGAGCAGTTCTTC.

In its sample, this clonotype was seen a few times. V is TRBV7-8 and J is TRBJ2-1; 10 bases fit TRBD2. This CDR3 region has 16 residues. Trimming at V came to 6 bases and at J to 3 bases, leaving 8 bases not matched to a gene. Germline assignment: CDR1 SGHVS and CDR2 FQNEAQ. CDR3 sequence reads: CASRESGGAFYNEQFF. The CDR3 DNA sequence: TGTGCCAGCAGGGAAAGCGGGGGGGCGTTCTACAATGAGCAGTTCTTC.

The V gene is TRBV6-1, the J gene TRBJ1-5; tentative D call: TRBD1 (6 bases). The CDR3 loop spans 15 amino acids. CDR1 and CDR2 from the germline V gene are MNHNS and SASEGT. The V end was cut by 3 bases, the J end by 5 bases, with 14 bases between. For the CDR3, the DNA is TGTGCCAGCAGTGAGGCAGCCGGGGGCCATCAGCCCCAGCATTTT. This sequence encodes CASSEAAGGHQPQHF.

The J gene is TRBJ2-2, the V gene TRBV20-1, with 7 bases matching TRBD1. Trimming took 2 bases from V and 5 from J; bases not matched to a gene: 14. There are 17 residues in the CDR3. Germline CDR1 is DFQATT and CDR2 is SNEGSKA (reference sequence). The CDR3: CSARMGGGRGWTGELFF. CDR3 DNA: TGCAGTGCTAGAATGGGTGGGGGCAGGGGGTGGACCGGGGAGCTGTTTTTT.

The table lists this clonotype with many counts. The chain uses TRBV20-1 and TRBJ2-4; 9 bases are shared with TRBD2. The V segment lost 0 bases and the J segment 7 bases; nucleotides outside the gene matches: 4. The germline V gene encodes CDR1 DFQATT and CDR2 SNEGSKA (reference sequence). The CDR3 extends over 14 amino acids. The CDR3 DNA is TGCAGTGCTAGAGATGGTCTAGCGGGGAACATTCAGTACTTC. It specifies CSARDGLAGNIQYF.

The chain couples TRBV3-1 to TRBJ1-5; D is undetermined. Trimming took 4 bases from V and 9 from J, leaving 7 bases between them. CDR3 length equals 11 residues. Per the germline V gene, CDR1 is LGHDT and CDR2 is YNNKEL (reference sequence). CDR3 in DNA: TGTGCCAGCAGCCCCGGCCGGCCCCAGCATTTT. Translated, it gives CASSPGRPQHF.

The chain recombines TRBV24-1 with TRBJ1-2; TRBD1 agrees at 7 bases. The J segment lost 5 bases and the V segment lost 4 bases, leaving 12 bases of the junction unmatched. The CDR3 is 16 residues long. Germline V gene lookup returns CDR1 KGHDR and CDR2 SFDVKD. CDR3 sequence (DNA): TGTGCCACCAGTGACTCTCATCCGGGACAGACATATGGCTACACCTTC. Translation: CATSDSHPGQTYGYTF.

V is TRBV6-5 and J is TRBJ1-2; D is possibly TRBD1 (6 bases). Looked up from germline, CDR1 is MNHEY and CDR2 is SVGAGI. V was clipped by 0 bases and J by 6 bases, with 14 bases between them. The CDR3 is 15 amino acids. The CDR3 here is CASSYSKGGIDGYTF. The CDR3 DNA follows: TGTGCCAGCAGTTACTCGAAGGGGGGGATCGATGGCTACACCTTC.

The table lists this clonotype with a few counts. The genes are TRBV5-1 and TRBJ2-2, with a weak D call TRBD2 (5 bases). CDR1 is SGHRS, CDR2 YFSETQ, per germline. The CDR3 is made up of 14 amino acids. The CDR3 reads CASAPAANTGELFF. In DNA form, the CDR3 reads TGCGCTTCCGCGCCAGCGGCGAACACCGGGGAGCTGTTTTTT.

This sequence joins TRBV4-2 and TRBJ2-6; D is unclear. Per germline, CDR1 LGHNA and CDR2 YNFKEQ. The CDR3 has 15 amino acids. Trimming took 1 base from V and 4 from J, leaving 8 bases between them. CDR3 sequence: CASSQVGTGANVLTF. The CDR3 DNA sequence: TGTGCCAGCAGCCAAGTCGGAACCGGGGCCAACGTCCTGACTTTC.

A few counts support this clonotype. The V gene is TRBV12-3 or TRBV12-4, the J gene TRBJ2-7; 10 nucleotides line up with TRBD1. Trimming took 5 bases from V and 6 from J; bases not matched to a gene: 7. The CDR3 is 14 residues long. CDR3 sequence: CASSTTGGPGEQYF. In nucleotides, the CDR3 is TGTGCCAGCAGTACGACAGGGGGCCCGGGCGAGCAGTACTTC.

This clonotype was seen more than once but under ten times. The genes are TRBV11-2 and TRBJ1-3; the D gene is possibly TRBD1 (6 bases). The V end lost 5 bases, the J end lost 2 bases, and 13 bases lay between the germline ends. The V gene's germline CDR1 is SGHAT and CDR2 FQNNGV. CDR3 length: 15 amino acids. The CDR3 here is CASSTQGLPGNTIYF. Written as DNA, the CDR3 is TGTGCCAGCAGCACACAGGGTCTCCCTGGAAACACCATATATTTT. The full variable domain, with the rest looked up from reference TRBV11-2 and TRBJ1-3, is EAGVAQSPRYKIIEKRQSVAFWCNPISGHATLYWYQQILGQGPKLLIQFQNNGVVDDSQLPKDRFSAERLKGVDSTLKIQPAKLEDSAVYLCASSTQGLPGNTIYFGEGSWLTVV.

The chain is built from TRBV11-2 and TRBJ2-1; TRBD2 matches 7 bases. The CDR3 has 13 residues. The V gene's germline CDR1 is SGHAT and CDR2 FQNNGV. V trimming: 5 bases; J trimming: 6 bases; junction bases outside the gene matches: 4. DNA for the CDR3: TGTGCCAGCAGCCGAACGGGGGGCAATGAGCAGTTCTTC. Protein product: CASSRTGGNEQFF.

The V gene is TRBV20-1, the J gene TRBJ2-7; D is undetermined. The V gene lost 5 bases and the J gene lost 7 bases, with 24 bases spanning the gap. Looked up from germline, CDR1 is DFQATT and CDR2 is SNEGSKA (reference sequence). The CDR3 loop spans 15 amino acids. CDR3: CSAPAPPPAYGEQYF. The CDR3 DNA follows: TGCAGTGCTCCCGCCCCCCCGCCTGCCTATGGTGAGCAGTACTTC.

The rearrangement links TRBV9 to TRBJ2-7; D is unresolved. Germline CDR1 is SGDLS and CDR2 is YYNGEE. Trimming pared 0 bases from V and 2 bases from J, leaving 9 bases between. The CDR3 runs 14 residues. The CDR3 protein is CASSVDGFPYEQYF. CDR3 bases: TGTGCCAGCAGCGTAGACGGGTTCCCCTACGAGCAGTACTTC. Drawing the rest from reference TRBV9 and TRBJ2-7, the complete variable domain is DSGVTQTPKHLITATGQRVTLRCSPRSGDLSVYWYQQSLDQGLQFLIQYYNGEERAKGNILERFSAQQFPDLHSELNLSSLELGDSALYFCASSVDGFPYEQYFGPGTRLTVT.

This clonotype came up a few times. The chain links TRBV20-1 to TRBJ2-1; 9 bases map to TRBD1. Germline CDR1 and CDR2: DFQATT and SNEGSKA (reference sequence). Germline trimming cut 3 bases from V and 7 bases from J; bases unmatched to any gene: 16. CDR3 length equals 17 residues. The CDR3 nucleotides read TGCAGTGCTAGGAAGGTCGGGAGACAGGGGGGGAAAAATGAGCAGTTCTTC. This encodes CSARKVGRQGGKNEQFF.

The V gene is TRBV11-2, the J gene TRBJ2-2, with D tentatively TRBD1 (5 bases). CDR1 SGHAT and CDR2 FQNNGV come from the germline V gene. The V gene lost 5 bases and the J gene lost 3 bases, with 10 bases spanning the gap. This CDR3 has 14 amino acids. The CDR3 DNA is TGTGCCAGCAGCCATTCAGGGTACACCGGGGAGCTGTTTTTT. Residues: CASSHSGYTGELFF.

This clonotype was recorded many times. This chain joins TRBV28 and TRBJ2-1; maybe TRBD2 (5 bases). Between the trimmed V and J ends, which lost 6 bases and 7 bases, there was a span of 19 bases. This CDR3 region has 15 residues. The germline V gene encodes CDR1 MDHEN and CDR2 SYDVKM. This chain's CDR3 is CASSLLAPRGNEQFF. As DNA, the CDR3 is TGTGCCAGCAGCCTCCTAGCTCCCCGGGGAAATGAGCAGTTCTTC.

The chain joins TRBV5-6 to TRBJ1-2; 8 bases agree with TRBD1. Germline lookup yields CDR1 SGHDT and CDR2 YYEEEE. V trimming: 4 bases; J trimming: 5 bases; junction bases outside the gene matches: 7. This CDR3 has 14 amino acids. CDR3 protein: CASSPWTGRYGYTF. CDR3 coding DNA: TGTGCCAGCAGCCCCTGGACAGGGCGGTATGGCTACACCTTC. Together with reference TRBV5-6 and TRBJ1-2, the CDR3 gives the full variable domain: DAGVTQSPTHLIKTRGQQVTLRCSPKSGHDTVSWYQQALGQGPQFIFQYYEEEERQRGNFPDRFSGHQFPNYSSELNVNALLLGDSALYLCASSPWTGRYGYTFGSGTRLTVV.

This clonotype was counted between two and nine times. The V and J genes are TRBV7-3 and TRBJ1-6, with D hard to call. The CDR3 extends over 13 amino acids. Trimming shortened V by 2 bases and J by 4 bases, and 3 bases separated the two germline ends. From germline, CDR1 is SGHTA and CDR2 FQGTGA. In nucleotides, the CDR3 is TGTGCCAGCAGCTTAGAGTATAATTCACCCCTCCACTTT. Its translation: CASSLEYNSPLHF.

This rearrangement joins TRBV20-1 to TRBJ1-5; TRBD1 aligns across 7 bases. J gave up 1 base and V 4 bases, and 10 bases lay outside the gene matches. CDR1 and CDR2 (germline): DFQATT, SNEGSKA (reference sequence). The CDR3 has 16 amino acids. CDR3 sequence: CSATRGGGRSNQPQHF. DNA of the CDR3: TGCAGTGCTACCCGAGGGGGCGGGAGAAGCAATCAGCCCCAGCATTTT.

This rearrangement joins TRBV6-1 to TRBJ2-7, with TRBD1 as a possible D gene (6 bases). This CDR3 is 11 amino acids long. Trimming stripped 8 bases from V and 4 bases from J, with 9 bases between. The V gene's germline CDR1 is MNHNS and CDR2 SASEGT. The CDR3 bases are TGTGCCAGCCGAGGGGGATACGAGCAGTACTTC. Its protein product is CASRGGYEQYF.

This clonotype was observed a few times. The chain is built from TRBV18 and TRBJ2-7; the D is unclear. Germline CDR1 reads KGHSH; CDR2 reads LQKENI. Trimming cost V 2 bases and J 1 base, with 12 bases left between them. The CDR3 extends over 15 amino acids. CDR3: CASSPSQEKSYEQYF. CDR3 in DNA: TGTGCCAGCTCACCAAGCCAGGAAAAATCCTACGAGCAGTACTTC.